A selection of T cell receptor beta chains follows, all from one sample in a study of identifying expanded T cells in peripheral blood. Sequencing used immunoSEQ multiplex PCR; TCRdb keeps in-frame clones, though not all of them. In the table there are about 130,000 clones, 86% of which are singletons. The sequenced sample consisted of blood. Receptors originate from a person aged 18-69 years in good health. Each CDR3 is given with its conserved first and last residue. Fields, in order: V gene, J gene, clone size, D gene, CDR3 protein, CDR3 DNA. The D gene is left open where the match is weak. A row's size may be missing; if present it is once, few, many or a size class.

>TRBV9|TRBJ1-1|.|.
CASSVGGLANTEAFF
TGTGCCAGCAGCGTAGGGGGCCTCGCGAACACTGAAGCTTTCTTT
>TRBV6-5|TRBJ2-3|few|TRBD1
CASKTGLITDTQYF
TGTGCCAGTAAGACAGGGTTAATCACAGATACGCAGTATTTT
>TRBV5-6|TRBJ1-5|.|.
CASSSRQAPNQPQHF
TGTGCCAGCAGTTCCCGACAGGCACCGAATCAGCCCCAGCATTTT
>TRBV2|TRBJ2-4|.|.
CASSEAAVAKNIQYF
TGTGCCAGCAGTGAAGCGGCGGTAGCCAAAAACATTCAGTACTTC
>TRBV6-1|TRBJ1-4|.|.
CASAWSPGDEKLFF
TGTGCCAGCGCGTGGAGTCCGGGAGACGAAAAACTGTTTTTT
>TRBV6-4|TRBJ2-5|.|TRBD1
CASSRTGGETQYF
TGTGCCAGCAGTCGGACAGGCGGGGAGACCCAGTACTTC
>TRBV5-1|TRBJ2-1|few|.
CASSLRGLASNEQFF
TGCGCCAGCAGCCTTCGAGGGCTAGCGTCCAATGAGCAGTTCTTC
>TRBV18|TRBJ2-7|.|.
CASSLGEGEQYF
TGTGCCAGCTCACTAGGAGAGGGCGAGCAGTACTTC
>TRBV6-5|TRBJ1-3|.|TRBD1
CASSYSGTGGVNTIYF
TGTGCCAGCAGTTACTCGGGGACAGGGGGTGTAAACACCATATATTTT
>TRBV7-3|TRBJ2-3|.|.
CASSSSGTGIEDTQYF
TGTGCCAGCAGCTCGTCCGGGACTGGGATTGAGGATACGCAGTATTTT
>TRBV28|TRBJ1-2|.|.
CASSLQGRNYGYTF
TGTGCCAGCAGTTTGCAGGGGCGTAACTATGGCTACACCTTC
>TRBV5-4|TRBJ2-2|.|TRBD1
CASSPPGTVFNTGELFF
TGTGCCAGCAGCCCCCCCGGGACAGTCTTTAACACCGGGGAGCTGTTTTTT
>TRBV11-2|TRBJ2-5|few|.
CASSPGTLQETQYF
TGTGCCAGCAGCCCCGGGACATTGCAAGAGACCCAGTACTTC
>TRBV28|TRBJ1-2|once|.
CASSSLGQGANYGYTF
TGTGCCAGCAGTTCCCTAGGGCAGGGAGCTAACTATGGCTACACCTTC
>TRBV11-2|TRBJ2-5|.|TRBD2
CASSLGTSGVWETQYF
TGTGCCAGCAGCTTAGGCACTAGCGGGGTATGGGAGACCCAGTACTTC
>TRBV5-1|TRBJ2-1|.|.
CASGRQASSYNEQFF
TGCGCCAGCGGCAGACAGGCCAGCTCCTACAATGAGCAGTTCTTC
>TRBV19|TRBJ1-1|.|TRBD1
CASTPTGDTEAFF
TGTGCCAGTACTCCGACAGGGGACACTGAAGCTTTCTTT
>TRBV19|TRBJ1-4|.|TRBD1
CASSIGQGGEKLFF
TGTGCCAGTAGTATCGGACAGGGAGGTGAAAAACTGTTTTTT
>TRBV11-2|TRBJ2-7|.|TRBD1
CASSLQGAEQYF
TGTGCCAGCAGCCTTCAGGGGGCTGAGCAGTACTTC
>TRBV28|TRBJ1-5|.|.
CASSLGEGPTNQPQHF
TGTGCCAGCAGTTTAGGGGAGGGACCCACCAATCAGCCCCAGCATTTT
>TRBV6-6|TRBJ1-4|.|.
CASSLQRGNEKLFF
TGTGCCAGCAGTCTACAGAGGGGTAATGAAAAACTGTTTTTT
>TRBV28|TRBJ1-2|few|TRBD1
CASSQDRGHGYTF
TGTGCCAGCAGTCAGGACAGGGGGCATGGCTACACCTTC
>TRBV19|TRBJ2-6|.|.
CASSPQIGANVLTF
TGTGCCAGTAGTCCCCAGATTGGGGCCAACGTCCTGACTTTC
>TRBV2|TRBJ2-5|.|.
CAQSLQETQYF
TGTGCACAGAGCCTACAAGAGACCCAGTACTTC
>TRBV18|TRBJ1-4|.|.
CASSLYSRQASAEKLFF
TGTGCCAGCTCTCTCTATAGTAGGCAGGCGAGTGCTGAAAAACTGTTTTTT
>TRBV5-4|TRBJ2-2|.|.
CASSSGFVKTDTGELFF
TGTGCCAGCAGCTCGGGTTTTGTCAAAACCGACACCGGGGAGCTGTTTTTT
>TRBV14|TRBJ2-3|.|.
CASSQDSSTDTQYF
TGTGCCAGCAGCCAAGATTCTAGCACAGATACGCAGTATTTT
>TRBV9|TRBJ1-1|few|.
CASSVGNGASTEAFF
TGTGCCAGCAGCGTAGGTAACGGCGCGAGCACTGAAGCTTTCTTT
>TRBV5-4|TRBJ2-3|.|.
CASSPPPGQQYTQYF
TGTGCCAGCAGCCCACCTCCTGGCCAACAGTATACGCAGTATTTT
>TRBV10-3|TRBJ2-3|.|TRBD2
CAIRGLAGSQDTQYF
TGTGCCATCAGGGGACTAGCGGGATCCCAAGATACGCAGTATTTT
>TRBV2|TRBJ1-4|.|.
CASTQEGQAANEKLFF
TGTGCCAGCACCCAGGAAGGGCAGGCAGCTAATGAAAAACTGTTTTTT
>TRBV5-1|TRBJ2-2|.|.
CASSIGGVNTGELFF
TGCGCCAGCAGCATCGGGGGAGTGAACACCGGGGAGCTGTTTTTT
>TRBV30|TRBJ2-1|.|.
CAWSVRGPPNEQFF
TGTGCCTGGAGTGTACGGGGGCCTCCCAATGAGCAGTTCTTC
>TRBV6-1|TRBJ1-4|.|.
CASSEAGGGEKLFF
TGTGCCAGCAGTGAAGCGGGGGGGGGTGAAAAACTGTTTTTT
>TRBV25-1|TRBJ2-1|once|.
CASSDSSNNEQFF
TGTGCCAGCAGTGACTCTAGCAACAATGAGCAGTTCTTC